The 2 T cell receptor beta chains below come from one sample, sequenced in a study of T cell responses to AZD1222 COVID-19 vaccine. Clones were read by immunoSEQ multiplex PCR, and TCRdb kept only the in-frame ones, dropping some. Found here are 130,000 to 150,000 clones, roughly nine tenths of them singletons; the top ten hold about 1.9%. Sequenced material: peripheral blood, taken on day 0 of AZD1222 vaccination. The receptors come from an adult in good health.

The chain recombines TRBV6-2 or TRBV6-3 with TRBJ2-6; maybe TRBD2 (5 bases). CDR3 length: 17 amino acids. From germline, CDR1 is MNHEY and CDR2 SVGEGT. V was shortened by 5 bases and J by 4 bases, with 18 bases between the two germline ends. CDR3 amino acids: CASSGRVEGSGANVLTF. CDR3 nucleotide sequence: TGTGCCAGCAGTGGTAGGGTAGAGGGCTCCGGGGCCAACGTCCTGACTTTC.

This rearrangement joins TRBV6-2 or TRBV6-3 to TRBJ1-3; possibly TRBD1 for D (5 bases). V was clipped by 6 bases and J by 4 bases, with 10 bases between them. In germline, CDR1 is MNHEY, CDR2 SVGEGT. The CDR3 contains 13 residues. In nucleotides, the CDR3 is TGTGCCAGCAGCTCTCAGGGAGGAAACACCATATATTTT. This sequence encodes CASSSQGGNTIYF.